The present entry profiles one T cell receptor beta chain with its context. This sample was included in a study of blood T cell repertoires in COVID-19. Trimming took 5 bases from V and 2 from J, leaving 12 bases between them. Germline V gene lookup returns CDR1 SQVTM and CDR2 ANQGSEA. The CDR3 contains 13 residues. TCRdb keeps only in-frame clones here, not all; method: immunoSEQ multiplex PCR. The sample has around 310,000 clones, approximately 90% seen once; the top ten hold about 12%. The rearrangement links TRBV29-1 to TRBJ1-2; perhaps TRBD1 as D (6 bases). Sequencing was carried out using peripheral blood. The origin of this receptor is a woman aged 60 to 75 with acute or convalescent COVID-19. The CDR3 coding sequence is TGCAGCGTTTCAATTGGACAGAACTATGGCTACACCTTC. This gives the protein CSVSIGQNYGYTF.